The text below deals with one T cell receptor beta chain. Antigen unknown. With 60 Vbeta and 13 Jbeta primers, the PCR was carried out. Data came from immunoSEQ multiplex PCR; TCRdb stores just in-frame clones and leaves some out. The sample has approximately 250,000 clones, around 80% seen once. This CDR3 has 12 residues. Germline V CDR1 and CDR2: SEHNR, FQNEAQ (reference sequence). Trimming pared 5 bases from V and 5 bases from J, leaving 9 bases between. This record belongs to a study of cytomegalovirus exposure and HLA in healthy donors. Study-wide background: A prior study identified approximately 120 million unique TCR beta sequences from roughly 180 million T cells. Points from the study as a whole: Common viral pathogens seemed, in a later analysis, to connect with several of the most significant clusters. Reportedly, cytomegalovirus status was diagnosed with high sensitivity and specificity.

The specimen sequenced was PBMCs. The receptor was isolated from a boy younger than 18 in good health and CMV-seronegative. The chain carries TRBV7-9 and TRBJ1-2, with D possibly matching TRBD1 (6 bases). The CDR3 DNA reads TGTGCCAGCAGCGAGACAGGTTATGGCTACACCTTC. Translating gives CASSETGYGYTF.